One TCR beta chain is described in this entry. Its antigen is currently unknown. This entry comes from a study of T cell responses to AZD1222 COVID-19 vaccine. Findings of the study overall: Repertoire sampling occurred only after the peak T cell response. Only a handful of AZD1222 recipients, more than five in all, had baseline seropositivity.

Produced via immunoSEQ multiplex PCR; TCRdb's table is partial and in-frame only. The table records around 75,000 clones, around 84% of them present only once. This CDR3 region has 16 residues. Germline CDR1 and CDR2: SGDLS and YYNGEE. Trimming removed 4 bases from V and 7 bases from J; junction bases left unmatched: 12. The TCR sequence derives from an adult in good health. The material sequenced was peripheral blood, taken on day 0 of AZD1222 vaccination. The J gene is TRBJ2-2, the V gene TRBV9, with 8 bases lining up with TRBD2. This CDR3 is CASSNQRGPALGELFF. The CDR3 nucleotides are TGTGCCAGCAGCAACCAGCGGGGGCCCGCCCTCGGGGAGCTGTTTTTT.